This TCR beta chain was captured by sequencing in a study of OX40 agonist ivuxolimab in advanced cancers. The overall study: The patients received agonistic anti-OX40 (CD134) antibody ivuxolimab. Dose-escalation patients had hepatocellular carcinoma, melanoma, renal cell or head and neck cancer. Study findings and constraints: In the 0.1-3.0 mg/kg groups, partial responders showed among the lowest expansion. More expanded clones were seen, on average, in CD8+ T cells than in CD4+.

Trimming cost V 5 bases and J 7 bases; bases outside gene matches: 2. Germline CDR1 reads LNHDA; CDR2 reads SQIVND (reference sequence). This CDR3 has 14 amino acids. This clone appeared once. The target antigen is unknown. Generated by immunoSEQ multiplex PCR, the TCRdb table keeps only in-frame clones and is missing some. This repertoire shows more than 95,000 clones, approximately 90% found once; its top ten account for approximately 0.8%. The specimen was CD4+ or CD8+ T cells sorted from blood, collected in a trial of the OX40 agonist ivuxolimab. The TCR sequence derives from an adult with an advanced solid tumor such as melanoma, head and neck, liver or kidney cancer. The chain couples TRBV19 to TRBJ1-6; TRBD1 matches at 10 bases. The CDR3 sequence is CASSGGQGNSPLHF. DNA of the CDR3: TGTGCCAGTAGTGGGGGACAGGGGAATTCACCCCTCCACTTT.